Below are 2 T cell receptor beta chains sequenced from a single sample in a study of cytomegalovirus exposure and HLA in healthy donors. Produced via immunoSEQ multiplex PCR; TCRdb's table is partial and in-frame only. The repertoire holds 150,000 to 200,000 clones, with 80% to 85% as singletons. The sequencing sample was made of PBMCs. These receptors originate from a woman aged 18-30 years in good health and CMV-seropositive.

This clone was seen more than once but under ten times. This chain joins TRBV5-1 and TRBJ2-7; D perhaps matches TRBD1 (6 bases). This CDR3 is 11 amino acids long. V was clipped by 3 bases and J by 10 bases, with 11 bases between them. Germline V CDR1 and CDR2: SGHRS, YFSETQ. This chain's CDR3 is CASSSRGQQYF. The CDR3 nucleotides are TGCGCCAGCAGCTCCCGGGGACAACAGTACTTC.

This chain joins TRBV4-3 and TRBJ2-1; 7 nucleotides align to TRBD2. V dropped 0 bases and J dropped 14; count of bases not matched to a gene: 13. Germline-derived CDR1 and CDR2 are LGHNA and YSLEER. This CDR3 region has 15 residues. CDR3 protein: CASSQERGTKKREFF. CDR3 nucleotides: TGCGCCAGCAGCCAAGAAAGAGGGACTAAGAAAAGGGAGTTCTTC.